A single sample gave rise to the 13 T cell receptor beta chains below, sequenced in a study of early T cells in non-severe SARS-CoV-2 infection. From the 5' RACE reads, TCRdb called clonotypes with MiXCR, one entry per CDR3 protein. The table shows around 61,000 distinct CDR3 sequences, with around 13% occurring only once. Sequencing used whole blood. These receptors all stem from an adult who was a healthcare worker with PCR-confirmed SARS-CoV-2 infection or an uninfected control (not recorded which).

The chain carries TRBV20-1 and TRBJ2-5; D possibly corresponds to TRBD1 (6 bases). The germline V gene encodes CDR1 DFQATT and CDR2 SNEGSKA (reference sequence). CDR3 length: 17 amino acids. V lost 0 bases and J lost 0, with 17 bases in between. The CDR3 here is CSARDHEGTRYQETQYF. The CDR3 DNA reads as TGCAGTGCTAGAGATCACGAAGGGACAAGGTACCAAGAGACCCAGTACTTC.

In its sample, this clonotype was seen many times. The chain carries TRBV20-1 and TRBJ2-5, with 7 bases aligning to TRBD1. The CDR3 contains 17 residues. Germline trimming cut 1 base from V and 5 bases from J; bases unmatched to any gene: 16. In germline, CDR1 is DFQATT, CDR2 SNEGSKA (reference sequence). CDR3: CSARGLTGARIEETQYF. The CDR3 DNA reads TGCAGTGCTAGAGGGCTTACAGGGGCTCGTATCGAGGAGACCCAGTACTTC.

This clonotype was counted at least ten times. J is TRBJ1-6 and V is TRBV5-1; TRBD1 might be the D (5 bases). The germline CDR1 and CDR2 sequences are SGHRS and YFSETQ. The ends were cut back, 3 bases at V and 8 bases at J, with 18 bases in the middle. The CDR3 sequence is 16 residues long. The CDR3 sequence is CASSYEVTGVYSPLHF. The CDR3 nucleotides are TGCGCCAGCAGCTACGAGGTAACGGGGGTTTATTCACCCCTCCACTTT.

This clonotype was counted many times. The gene calls are TRBV7-9 and TRBJ2-5; TRBD2 matches 11 bases. Germline trimming cut 2 bases from V and 6 bases from J; bases unmatched to any gene: 11. The CDR3 contains 17 residues. Germline CDR1 is SEHNR and CDR2 is FQNEAQ (reference sequence). In nucleotides, the CDR3 is TGTGCCAGCAGCTTATGGGGACTAGCGGCCCCGGTACAGACCCAGTACTTC. This gives the protein CASSLWGLAAPVQTQYF.

This clonotype was recorded at least ten times. The chain is built from TRBV7-8 and TRBJ2-1; D gene unclear. This CDR3 has 16 amino acids. CDR1 is SGHVS and CDR2 is FQNEAQ in the germline V gene. Between the trimmed V and J ends, which lost 5 bases and 3 bases, there was a span of 17 bases. For the CDR3, the DNA is TGTGCCAGCAGCGGATCACTTCGGGCCCTCTACAATGAGCAGTTCTTC. Protein: CASSGSLRALYNEQFF.

Turning to this clonotype: A much bigger clone sits one base away, suggesting this may be a read error. This chain joins TRBV6-1 and TRBJ2-1; 7 positions match TRBD2. CDR1 and CDR2 from the germline V gene are MNHNS and SASEGT. V shed 6 bases and J 7 bases; nucleotides not matched to a gene: 6. The CDR3 consists of 13 residues. CDR3 coding DNA: TGTGCCAGCAGACAAGGGAGGGTAAATGAGCAGTTCTTC. It translates to CASRQGRVNEQFF.

This clonotype appeared a few times. The rearrangement joins TRBV4-1 to TRBJ2-5; 7 bases fit TRBD1. Looked up from germline, CDR1 is MGHRA and CDR2 is YSYEKL. This CDR3 has 13 amino acids. V shed 0 bases and J 5 bases; nucleotides not matched to a gene: 0. The CDR3 nucleotides read TGCGCCAGCAGCCAAGAGACAGGGGAGACCCAGTACTTC. It yields the protein CASSQETGETQYF.

This clonotype was seen ten or more times. The chain uses TRBV7-9 and TRBJ2-2; D may correspond to TRBD1 or TRBD2 (5 bases each). In germline, CDR1 is SEHNR, CDR2 FQNEAQ (reference sequence). The CDR3 loop spans 14 amino acids. Deletions cut 8 bases from V and 2 bases from J, with 12 bases between. CDR3 amino acids: CASGFGGNTGELFF. CDR3 nucleotides: TGTGCCAGCGGTTTTGGGGGTAACACCGGGGAGCTGTTTTTT.

This chain joins TRBV6-5 and TRBJ2-5; 9 nucleotides agree with TRBD2. There are 14 residues in the CDR3. Germline V lookup: CDR1 MNHEY, CDR2 SVGAGI. V lost 8 bases, J lost 2 bases, and 6 bases stayed unmatched. For the CDR3, the DNA is TGTGCCAGCTCCCCGACTAGCGGACAAGAGACCCAGTACTTC. It translates to CASSPTSGQETQYF.

This clonotype was counted a few times. The J gene is TRBJ2-2, the V gene TRBV19, with 13 bases identical to TRBD2. The CDR3 loop spans 18 amino acids. The V segment lost 1 base and the J segment 4 bases; nucleotides outside the gene matches: 6. CDR1 and CDR2 from the germline V gene are LNHDA and SQIVND (reference sequence). In DNA, the CDR3 is TGTGCCAGTAGTATAGTACTAGCGGGGGGGCGATTCACCGGGGAGCTGTTTTTT. Amino acid sequence: CASSIVLAGGRFTGELFF.

The sample holds many counts of this clonotype. The chain combines TRBV27 with TRBJ2-7; TRBD1 matches at 9 bases. The CDR3 has 14 amino acids. Germline CDR1 reads MNHEY; CDR2 reads SMNVEV (reference sequence). V trimming: 5 bases; J trimming: 4 bases; junction bases outside the gene matches: 6. The CDR3, as DNA: TGTGCCAGCAGTCCCCGGGACAGGGATTACGAGCAGTACTTC. Amino acid sequence: CASSPRDRDYEQYF.

This clonotype occurred many times. The chain recombines TRBV30 with TRBJ1-1; unclear D gene. CDR3 size: 13 residues. Trimming took off 0 bases at V and 0 bases at J, with 5 bases between the two ends. The germline V gene encodes CDR1 GTSNPN and CDR2 SVGIG (reference sequence). CDR3: CAWSVQMNTEAFF. Written as DNA, the CDR3 is TGTGCCTGGAGTGTACAGATGAACACTGAAGCTTTCTTT.

In its sample, this clonotype was seen a few times. This rearrangement joins TRBV19 to TRBJ2-5; 7 positions match TRBD1. Trimming took 8 bases from V and 5 from J; bases not matched to a gene: 11. The CDR3 runs to 14 residues. Germline CDR1 and CDR2: LNHDA and SQIVND (reference sequence). CDR3 residues: CASGMTGKTETQYF. CDR3 DNA: TGTGCCAGTGGCATGACAGGGAAGACCGAGACCCAGTACTTC. The full variable domain, its missing parts supplied by reference TRBV19 and TRBJ2-5, is DGGITQSPKYLFRKEGQNVTLSCEQNLNHDAMYWYRQDPGQGLRLIYYSQIVNDFQKGDIAEGYSVSREKKESFPLTVTSAQKNPTAFYLCASGMTGKTETQYFGPGTRLLVL.